The source of this TCR beta chain is a study of cytomegalovirus exposure and HLA in healthy donors. The junction had 8 bases not matched to a gene; V was cut back by 4 bases and J by 5 bases. The germline CDR1 and CDR2 sequences are SGHNT and YYREEE (reference sequence). The CDR3 length is 14 residues. PCR used 60 Vbeta primers and 13 Jbeta primers. Profiled with immunoSEQ multiplex PCR; TCRdb holds only in-frame clones, not every one. The profile shows fewer than 250,000 clones, approximately 78% of them singletons. This TCR was sampled from a man aged 30 to 45 in good health and CMV-seronegative. Source material: PBMCs. This chain connects TRBV5-4 to TRBJ2-5; 7 bases align to TRBD2. The CDR3 loop reads CASSQRGARETQYF. The CDR3 DNA reads TGTGCCAGCAGCCAGCGGGGCGCACGGGAGACCCAGTACTTC.